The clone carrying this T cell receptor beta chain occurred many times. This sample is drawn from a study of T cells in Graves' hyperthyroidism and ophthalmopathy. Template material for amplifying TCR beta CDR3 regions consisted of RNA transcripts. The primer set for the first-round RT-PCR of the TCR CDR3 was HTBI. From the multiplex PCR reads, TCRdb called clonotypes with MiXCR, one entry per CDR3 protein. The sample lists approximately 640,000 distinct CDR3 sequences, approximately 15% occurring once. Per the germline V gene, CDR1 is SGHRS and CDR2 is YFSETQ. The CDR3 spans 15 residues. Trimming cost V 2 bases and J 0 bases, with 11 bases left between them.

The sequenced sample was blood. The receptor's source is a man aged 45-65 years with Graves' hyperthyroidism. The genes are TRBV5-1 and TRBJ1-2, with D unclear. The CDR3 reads CASSFGGETNYGYTF. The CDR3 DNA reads TGCGCCAGCAGCTTCGGCGGGGAAACTAACTATGGCTACACCTTC.